Listed below are T cell receptor beta chains from one sample, sequenced in a study of CD8 T cells in ankylosing spondylitis. Via MiXCR, TCRdb re-called the 5' RACE reads, giving one row per CDR3 protein. Here the sample spans 750,000 to 850,000 distinct CDR3 sequences, approximately 12% being singletons. The sequencing input was blood, either unsorted or a sorted T cell fraction (not recorded which). Every receptor here comes from a male donor with ankylosing spondylitis. Both conserved end residues are part of each CDR3.

J	V	CDR3
TRBJ1-1	TRBV6-5	CASSYGQRNTEAFF
TRBJ1-5	TRBV5-1	CASSPRGLGQPQHF
TRBJ2-3	TRBV10-3	CAISESAPGQGKGGTQYF
TRBJ2-5	TRBV20-1	CSARDGGGWETQYF
TRBJ2-3	TRBV29-1	CSVEPGLRTDTQYF
TRBJ1-5	TRBV4-1	CASSQEGTVYQPQHF
TRBJ1-1	TRBV20-1	CSARDLRRASEAFF
TRBJ2-3	TRBV15	CATSRPPTTDTQYF
TRBJ1-1	TRBV7-3	CASSLKGSGSGVVTEAFF
TRBJ2-7	TRBV5-4	CASSLQGALEQYF
TRBJ1-6	TRBV20-1	CSARGGYPNSPLHF
TRBJ2-3	TRBV29-1	CTAGWGTDTQYF
TRBJ2-2	TRBV25-1	CASSEPPGRTGELFF
TRBJ2-5	TRBV6-1	CASSDLGAYQETQYF
TRBJ2-3	TRBV7-8	CASSLVFASTDTQYF
TRBJ1-1	TRBV3-1	CASSHGGGTEAFF
TRBJ1-1	TRBV5-1	CASRRDRGRVNTEAFF
TRBJ2-7	TRBV28	CASSLVLGYEQYF
TRBJ2-5	TRBV29-1	CSVEGQGVQETQYF
TRBJ2-5	TRBV6-1	CASSPGLEATQYF
TRBJ2-2	TRBV15	CATSRDLARNTGELFF
TRBJ2-7	TRBV20-1	CSAPPGLAGIYEQYF
TRBJ1-1	TRBV9	CASSDGLRGNTEAFF
TRBJ2-5	TRBV24-1	CATSDPRLAGVETQYF
TRBJ2-7	TRBV25-1	CASSEYETGSQQYF
TRBJ2-5	TRBV20-1	CSALQTGIGETQYF
TRBJ2-3	TRBV20-1	CSASIGAGRTDTQYF
TRBJ2-3	TRBV20-1	CSAGGGSGQNTDTQYF
TRBJ1-1	TRBV7-2	CASTPDIFRTAFF
TRBJ1-1	TRBV5-1	CASSSISLGANTEAFF
TRBJ2-1	TRBV9	CASSSSGATYNEQFF
TRBJ1-1	TRBV27	CASSFEENTEAFF
TRBJ1-1	TRBV28	CASSLRREAFF